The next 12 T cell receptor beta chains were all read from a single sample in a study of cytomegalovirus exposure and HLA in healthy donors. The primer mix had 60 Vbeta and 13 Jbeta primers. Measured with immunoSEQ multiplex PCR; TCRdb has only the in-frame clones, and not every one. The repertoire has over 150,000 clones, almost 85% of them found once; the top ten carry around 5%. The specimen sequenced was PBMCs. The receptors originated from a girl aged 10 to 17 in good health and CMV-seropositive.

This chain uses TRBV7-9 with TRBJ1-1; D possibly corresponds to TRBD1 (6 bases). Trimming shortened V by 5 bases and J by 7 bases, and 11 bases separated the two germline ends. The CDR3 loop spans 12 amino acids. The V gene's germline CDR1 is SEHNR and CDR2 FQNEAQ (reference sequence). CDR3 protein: CASSRGQIEAFF. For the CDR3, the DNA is TGTGCCAGCAGCCGAGGACAGATTGAAGCTTTCTTT.

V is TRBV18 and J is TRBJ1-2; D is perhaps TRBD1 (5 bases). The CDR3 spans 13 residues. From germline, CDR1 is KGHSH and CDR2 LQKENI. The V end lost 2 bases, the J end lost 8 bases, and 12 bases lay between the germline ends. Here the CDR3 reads CASSPGGLDGYTF. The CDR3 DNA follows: TGTGCCAGCTCACCAGGGGGGTTGGACGGCTACACCTTC.

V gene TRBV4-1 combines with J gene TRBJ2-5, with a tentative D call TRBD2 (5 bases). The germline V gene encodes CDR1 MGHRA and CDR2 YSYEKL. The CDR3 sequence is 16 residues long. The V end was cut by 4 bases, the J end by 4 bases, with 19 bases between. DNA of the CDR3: TGCGCCAGCAGCCCCCGGGCGGGCAGATTGGGAGAGACCCAGTACTTC. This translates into CASSPRAGRLGETQYF.

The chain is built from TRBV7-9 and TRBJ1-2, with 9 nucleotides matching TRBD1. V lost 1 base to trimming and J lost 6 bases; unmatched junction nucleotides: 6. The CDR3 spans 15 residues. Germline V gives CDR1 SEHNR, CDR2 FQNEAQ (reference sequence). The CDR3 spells CASSLGRDRAHGYTF. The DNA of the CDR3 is TGTGCCAGCAGCTTAGGCCGGGACAGGGCCCATGGCTACACCTTC.

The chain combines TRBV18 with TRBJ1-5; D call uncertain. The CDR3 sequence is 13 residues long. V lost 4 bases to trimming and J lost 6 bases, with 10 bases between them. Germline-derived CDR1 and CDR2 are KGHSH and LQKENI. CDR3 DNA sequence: TGTGCCAGCTCACGACTCCCTCGTCAGCCCCAGCATTTT. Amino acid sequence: CASSRLPRQPQHF.

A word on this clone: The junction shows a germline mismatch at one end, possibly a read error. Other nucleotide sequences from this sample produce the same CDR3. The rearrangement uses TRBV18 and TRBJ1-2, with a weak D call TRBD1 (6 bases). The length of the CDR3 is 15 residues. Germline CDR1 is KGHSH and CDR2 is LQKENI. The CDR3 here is CASSPRQETTGGYTF. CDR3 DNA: TGCGCCAGCTCACCTAGACAGGAGACAACAGGGGGCTACACCTTC.

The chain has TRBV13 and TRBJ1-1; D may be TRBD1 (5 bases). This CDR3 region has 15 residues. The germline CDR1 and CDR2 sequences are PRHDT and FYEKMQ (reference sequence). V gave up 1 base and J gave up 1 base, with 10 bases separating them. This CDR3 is CASSLEGLKNTEAFF. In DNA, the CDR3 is TGTGCCAGCAGCTTAGAGGGGTTAAAGAACACTGAAGCTTTCTTT.

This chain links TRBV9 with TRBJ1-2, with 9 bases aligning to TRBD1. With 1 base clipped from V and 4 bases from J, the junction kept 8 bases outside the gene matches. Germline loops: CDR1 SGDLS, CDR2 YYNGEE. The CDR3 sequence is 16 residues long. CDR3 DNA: TGTGCCAGCAGCGTAAACCGGGACAGGGCTGTCTATGGCTACACCTTC. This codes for CASSVNRDRAVYGYTF.

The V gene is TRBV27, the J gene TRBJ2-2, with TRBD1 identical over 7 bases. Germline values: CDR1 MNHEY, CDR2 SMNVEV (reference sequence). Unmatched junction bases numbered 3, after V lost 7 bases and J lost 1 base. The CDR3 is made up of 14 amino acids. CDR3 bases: TGTGCCAGCAAAGACAGGGAGAACACCGGGGAGCTGTTTTTT. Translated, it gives CASKDRENTGELFF.

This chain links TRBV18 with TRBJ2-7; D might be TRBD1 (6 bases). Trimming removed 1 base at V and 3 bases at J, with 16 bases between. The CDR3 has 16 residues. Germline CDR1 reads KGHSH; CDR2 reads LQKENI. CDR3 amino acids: CASSPLPGTTYYEQYF. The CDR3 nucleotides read TGTGCCAGCTCACCACTTCCCGGGACAACTTACTACGAGCAGTACTTC.

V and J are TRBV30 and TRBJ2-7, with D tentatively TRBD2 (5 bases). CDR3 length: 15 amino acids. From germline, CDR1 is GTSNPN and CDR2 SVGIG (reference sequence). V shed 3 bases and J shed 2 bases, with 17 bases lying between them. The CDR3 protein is CAWREEPGETYEQYF. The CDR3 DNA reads TGTGCCTGGAGGGAAGAACCCGGGGAAACCTACGAGCAGTACTTC.

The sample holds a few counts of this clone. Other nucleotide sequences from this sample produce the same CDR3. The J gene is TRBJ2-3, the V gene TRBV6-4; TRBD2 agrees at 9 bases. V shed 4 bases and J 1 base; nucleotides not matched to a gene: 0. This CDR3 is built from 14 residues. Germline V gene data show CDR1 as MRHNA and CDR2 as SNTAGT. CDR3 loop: CASSVAGGTDTQYF. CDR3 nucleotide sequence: TGTGCCAGCAGTGTAGCGGGGGGCACAGATACGCAGTATTTT.